The present T cell receptor (beta chain) was sequenced within a study of T cell changes during pregnancy in multiple sclerosis. V shed 2 bases and J 1 base; nucleotides not matched to a gene: 7. Germline CDR1 WSHSY, CDR2 SAAADI. The CDR3 spans 17 residues. Produced via immunoSEQ multiplex PCR; TCRdb's table is partial and in-frame only. This sample has around 77,000 clones, with approximately 94% found just once. The chain recombines TRBV10-2 with TRBJ2-7, with 11 bases identical to TRBD2. This TCR came from a female donor with multiple sclerosis, enrolled in a pregnancy study. The sequencing here drew on peripheral blood, taken in the third trimester of pregnancy. The CDR3 protein is CASSEQIAGGSSYEQYF. In nucleotides, the CDR3 is TGCGCCAGCAGTGAGCAGATAGCGGGAGGGTCTTCCTACGAGCAGTACTTC.